This T cell receptor beta chain comes out of a study of post-analysis software for immune sequencing data. Whole-study results and caveats: Several TRBV segments (TRBV5-6, TRBV5-1 and TRBV20-1 among them) occurred more frequently in patients than in controls. A significant reduction in normalized Chao1 diversity was observed in multiple sclerosis patients versus controls.

The CDR3 sequence is 17 residues long. Trimming took 2 bases from V and 1 from J, leaving 19 bases between them. Germline CDR1 and CDR2: DFQATT and SNEGSKA (reference sequence). As concerns this clonotype: As yet, its antigen is unknown.

The TCR beta cDNA libraries contained unique molecular identifiers. There were 1 to 10 million T cells, and 480,000 or so cDNA molecules came from them. TCRdb reprocessed the PCR reads with MiXCR, giving one entry per CDR3 protein. The table shows around 710,000 distinct CDR3 sequences, with about 43% occurring only once. This TCR was recovered from a girl aged 10 to 17 with multiple sclerosis. Specimen: blood. The chain has TRBV20-1 and TRBJ2-3; tentative D call: TRBD1 (6 bases). The CDR3 coding sequence is TGCAGTGCTAGACCCTATCAGGGGACCTTCGGCACAGATACGCAGTATTTT. Its translation is CSARPYQGTFGTDTQYF.